This T cell receptor (beta chain) stems from a study of human T cells and chemical hapten exposure. This clonotype was recorded a few times. Time point given: patch test 3, about 24 weeks after DPC sensitization. Treatment here: therapeutic diphenylcyclopropenone sensitization with weekly scalp DPC. Blood sampling preceded each patch test application. The CDR3 spans 16 residues. Per germline, CDR1 SGHNT and CDR2 YYREEE (reference sequence). J lost 2 bases, V lost 0 bases, and 4 bases had no gene match. TCRdb passed the RACE reads through MiXCR, listing each CDR3 protein once. The data contain under 100,000 distinct CDR3 sequences, about 10% of them singletons.

The input for sequencing was whole blood, taken in connection with sensitization to the hapten diphenylcyclopropenone (DPC). This sequence originates from a woman between 50 and 59 years old with alopecia areata. Some clones in this sample may be carry-over from other donors' samples. The V and J genes are TRBV5-4 and TRBJ2-3; the match to TRBD2 covers 9 bases. CDR3 protein: CASSLGLAVPTDTQYF. CDR3 nucleotides: TGTGCCAGCAGCTTGGGACTAGCGGTGCCCACAGATACGCAGTATTTT.